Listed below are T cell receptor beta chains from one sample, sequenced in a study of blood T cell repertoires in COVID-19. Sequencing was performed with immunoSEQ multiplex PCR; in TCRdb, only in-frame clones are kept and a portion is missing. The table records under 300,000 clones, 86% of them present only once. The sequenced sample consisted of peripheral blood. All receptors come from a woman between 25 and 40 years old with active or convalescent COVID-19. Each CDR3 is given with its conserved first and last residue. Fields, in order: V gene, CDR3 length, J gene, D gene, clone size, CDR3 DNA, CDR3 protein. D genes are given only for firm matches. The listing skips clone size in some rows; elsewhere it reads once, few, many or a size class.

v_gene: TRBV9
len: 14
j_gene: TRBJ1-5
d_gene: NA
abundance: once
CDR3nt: TGTGCCAGCAGCGTAGGTACGGGGAATCAGCCCCAGCATTTT
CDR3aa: CASSVGTGNQPQHF

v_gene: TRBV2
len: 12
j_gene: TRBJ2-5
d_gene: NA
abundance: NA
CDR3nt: TGTGCCAGCACCGGGACTGGAGAGACCCAGTACTTC
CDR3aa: CASTGTGETQYF

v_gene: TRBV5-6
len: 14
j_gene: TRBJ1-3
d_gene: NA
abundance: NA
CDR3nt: TGTGCCAGCAGCTTTATAACTACTGGAAACACCATATATTTT
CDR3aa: CASSFITTGNTIYF

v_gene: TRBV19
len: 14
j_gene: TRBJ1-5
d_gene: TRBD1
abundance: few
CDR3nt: TGTGCCAGTGACAGGGCCCATTACAATCAGCCCCAGCATTTT
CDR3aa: CASDRAHYNQPQHF

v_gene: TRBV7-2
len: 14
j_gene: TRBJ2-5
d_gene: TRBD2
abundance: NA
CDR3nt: TGTGCCAGCGCGGGGGGGACGTATCAAGAGACCCAGTACTTC
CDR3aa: CASAGGTYQETQYF

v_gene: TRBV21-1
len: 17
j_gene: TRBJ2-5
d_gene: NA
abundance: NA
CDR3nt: TGTGCCAGCAGCAAATCGGGAAGGTGGGCAGGGGGCGAGACCCAGTACTTC
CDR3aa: CASSKSGRWAGGETQYF

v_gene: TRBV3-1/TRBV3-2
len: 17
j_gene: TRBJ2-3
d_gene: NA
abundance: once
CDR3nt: TGTGCCAGCAGCCGAGGGGGGGGCCAAACCTCCACAGATACGCAGTATTTT
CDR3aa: CASSRGGGQTSTDTQYF

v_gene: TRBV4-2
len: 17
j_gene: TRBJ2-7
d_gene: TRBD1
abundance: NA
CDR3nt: TGTGCCAGCAGCGCATCTACCGGGACAGCCCTGGCCGACCGGCAGTACTTC
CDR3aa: CASSASTGTALADRQYF

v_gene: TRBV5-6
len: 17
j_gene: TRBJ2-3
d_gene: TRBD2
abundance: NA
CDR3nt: TGTGCCAGCAGCCTCACAACACTAGCGGGCGACCCAGATACGCAGTATTTT
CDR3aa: CASSLTTLAGDPDTQYF

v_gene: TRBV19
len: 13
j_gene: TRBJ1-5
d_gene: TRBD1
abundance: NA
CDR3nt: TGTGCCAGCCTCAGGGGGTGGAATCAGCCCCAGCATTTT
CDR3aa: CASLRGWNQPQHF

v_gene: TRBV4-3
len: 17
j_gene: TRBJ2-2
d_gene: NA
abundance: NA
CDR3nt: TGCGCCAGCAGCCCACGGACCGGCGGGGTCGACACCGGGGAGCTGTTTTTT
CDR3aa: CASSPRTGGVDTGELFF

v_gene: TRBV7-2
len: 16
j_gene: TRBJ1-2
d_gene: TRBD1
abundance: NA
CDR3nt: TGTGCCAGCAGCCCCGTCTACAGGGGGCTCGACTATGGCTACACCTTC
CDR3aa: CASSPVYRGLDYGYTF

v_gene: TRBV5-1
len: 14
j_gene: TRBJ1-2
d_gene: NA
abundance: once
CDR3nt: TGCGCCAGCAGCTTAGCTACAGGGAACTATGGCTACACCTTC
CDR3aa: CASSLATGNYGYTF

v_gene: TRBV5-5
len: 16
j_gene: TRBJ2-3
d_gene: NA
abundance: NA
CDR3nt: TGTGCCAGCAGCTTGCACGGGGGGCGGATTACAGATACGCAGTATTTT
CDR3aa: CASSLHGGRITDTQYF

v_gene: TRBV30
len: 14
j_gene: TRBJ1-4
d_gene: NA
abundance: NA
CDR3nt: TGTGCCTGGAGTGAAGACAGCTACAATGAAAAACTGTTTTTT
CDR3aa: CAWSEDSYNEKLFF

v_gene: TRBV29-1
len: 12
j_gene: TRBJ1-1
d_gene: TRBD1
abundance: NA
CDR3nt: TGCAGCGTTGAAGATTGGAGACAGGGCGCTTCCTTT
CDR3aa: CSVEDWRQGASF